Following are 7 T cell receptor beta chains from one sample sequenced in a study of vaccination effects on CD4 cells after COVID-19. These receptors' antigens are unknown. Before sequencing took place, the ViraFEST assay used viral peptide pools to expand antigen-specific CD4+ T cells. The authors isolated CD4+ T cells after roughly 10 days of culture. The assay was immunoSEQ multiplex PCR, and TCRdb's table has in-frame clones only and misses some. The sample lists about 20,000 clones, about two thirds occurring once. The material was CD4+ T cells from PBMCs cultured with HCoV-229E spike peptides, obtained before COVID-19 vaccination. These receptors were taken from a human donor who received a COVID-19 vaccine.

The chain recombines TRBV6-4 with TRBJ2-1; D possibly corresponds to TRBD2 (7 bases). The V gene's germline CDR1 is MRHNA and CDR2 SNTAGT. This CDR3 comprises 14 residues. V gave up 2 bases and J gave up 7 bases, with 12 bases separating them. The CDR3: CASSDERGGNEQFF. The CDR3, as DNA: TGTGCCAGCAGTGACGAGAGGGGGGGAAATGAGCAGTTCTTC.

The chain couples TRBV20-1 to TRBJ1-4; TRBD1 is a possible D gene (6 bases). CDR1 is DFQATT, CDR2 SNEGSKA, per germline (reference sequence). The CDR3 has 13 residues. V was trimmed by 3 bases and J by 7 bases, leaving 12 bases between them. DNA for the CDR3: TGCAGTGCTAGTTTTGGCAGGGGTGAAAAACTGTTTTTT. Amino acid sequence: CSASFGRGEKLFF.

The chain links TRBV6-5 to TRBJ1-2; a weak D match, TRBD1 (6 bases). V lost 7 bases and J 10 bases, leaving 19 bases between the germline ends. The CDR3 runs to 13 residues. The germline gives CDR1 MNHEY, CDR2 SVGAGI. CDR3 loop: CASTQLERGHYTF. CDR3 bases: TGTGCCAGCACTCAACTGGAGCGGGGGCACTACACCTTC.

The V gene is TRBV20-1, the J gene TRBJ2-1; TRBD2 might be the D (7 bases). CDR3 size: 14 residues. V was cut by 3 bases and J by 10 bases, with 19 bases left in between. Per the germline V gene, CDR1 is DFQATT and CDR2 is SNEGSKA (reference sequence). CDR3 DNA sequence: TGCAGTGCTAGTCGTGGGGGGGCTTTTGGGGAGCAGTTCTTC. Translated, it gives CSASRGGAFGEQFF.

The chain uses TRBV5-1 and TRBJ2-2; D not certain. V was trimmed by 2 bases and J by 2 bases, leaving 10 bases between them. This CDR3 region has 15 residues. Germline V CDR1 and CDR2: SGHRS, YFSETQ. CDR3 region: CASSFGRINTGELFF. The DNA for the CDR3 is TGCGCCAGCAGCTTCGGACGGATAAACACCGGGGAGCTGTTTTTT. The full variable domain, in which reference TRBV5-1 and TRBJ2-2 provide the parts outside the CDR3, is KAGVTQTPRYLIKTRGQQVTLSCSPISGHRSVSWYQQTPGQGLQFLFEYFSETQRNKGNFPGRFSGRQFSNSRSEMNVSTLELGDSALYLCASSFGRINTGELFFGEGSRLTVL.

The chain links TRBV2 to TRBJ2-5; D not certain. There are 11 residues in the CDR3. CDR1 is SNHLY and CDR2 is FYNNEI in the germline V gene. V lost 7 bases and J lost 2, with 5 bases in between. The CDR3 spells CASTKQETQYF. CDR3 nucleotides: TGTGCCAGCACTAAGCAAGAGACCCAGTACTTC.

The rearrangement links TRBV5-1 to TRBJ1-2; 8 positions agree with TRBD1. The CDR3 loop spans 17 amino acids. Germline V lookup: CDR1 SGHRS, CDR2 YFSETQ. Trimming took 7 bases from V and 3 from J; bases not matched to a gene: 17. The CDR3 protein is CASSSGTGVSEYYGYTF. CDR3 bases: TGCGCCAGCTCCTCCGGGACAGGAGTCTCCGAATACTATGGCTACACCTTC.